A single sample gave rise to the 7 T cell receptor beta chains below, sequenced in a study of Graves' ophthalmopathy and Graves' hyperthyroidism. Amplified TCR beta CDR3 regions were obtained using RNA transcripts as template. First-round RT-PCR relied on HTBI primers, and a second-round multiplex PCR came next. TCRdb used MiXCR to reprocess the multiplex PCR reads, holding one entry per CDR3 protein. Among about 600,000 distinct CDR3 sequences listed, under 45% were seen once. The sequenced material came from peripheral blood or thyroid tissue (not recorded which). These receptors were obtained from an adult man with Graves' hyperthyroidism.

Turning to this clonotype: A much larger clonotype is one base distant, so this may be a read error. V and J are TRBV9 and TRBJ1-1, with D unclear. Germline assignment: CDR1 SGDLS and CDR2 YYNGEE. This CDR3 has 14 amino acids. CDR3 DNA: TGTGCCAGCAGCCAACCGGGCCATGGAGCTGAAACTTTCTTT. Protein: CASSQPGHGAETFF.

This clonotype was seen only a few times. The chain joins TRBV29-1 to TRBJ1-2; TRBD1 is a possible D gene (5 bases). Germline lookup yields CDR1 SQVTM and CDR2 ANQGSEA. V was trimmed by 0 bases and J by 4 bases, leaving 15 bases between them. This CDR3 has 15 residues. The DNA of the CDR3 is TGCAGCGTTGAAGATATGGGGCAGTTAGGCTATGGCTACACCTTC. Translation: CSVEDMGQLGYGYTF.

The chain links TRBV29-1 to TRBJ1-2; weak D call: TRBD1 (5 bases). Germline CDR1 reads SQVTM; CDR2 reads ANQGSEA. V was trimmed by 6 bases and J by 7 bases, leaving 27 bases between them. This CDR3 is built from 16 residues. For the CDR3, the DNA is TGCAGCGTCTCAGCCCAGGGTATGAGGGGCGCGTCTGGCTACACCTTC. Amino acid sequence: CSVSAQGMRGASGYTF.

This clonotype appeared once. One base away lies a much larger clone, so this may be a sequencing read error. This rearrangement joins TRBV12-3 or TRBV12-4 to TRBJ1-1; no reliable D call. The CDR3 has 12 amino acids. Trimming took 8 bases from V and 3 from J, leaving 10 bases between them. CDR3 sequence: CASGRGDTEAFF. The DNA of the CDR3 is TGTGCCAGCGGTCGAGGAGACACTGAAGCTTTCTTT.

With respect to this clonotype: Being one base from a much bigger clone, this may be a read error. V and J are TRBV5-1 and TRBJ2-7, with 8 nucleotides matching TRBD1. The germline CDR1 and CDR2 sequences are SGHRS and YFSETQ. The CDR3 has 15 residues. CDR3 in amino acids: CASSVAGDRPYGQYF. The CDR3 DNA sequence: TGCGCCAGCAGCGTTGCCGGGGACAGGCCCTACGGGCAGTACTTC.

This clonotype was seen once. The chain joins TRBV20-1 to TRBJ2-7, with 12 nucleotides matching TRBD2. Trimming removed 0 bases from V and 0 bases from J; junction bases left unmatched: 6. The CDR3 runs to 17 residues. CDR1 is DFQATT and CDR2 is SNEGSKA in the germline V gene (reference sequence). The CDR3 nucleotides are TGCAGTGCTAGAGATCGGACTAGCGGGGTCGGCTCCTACGAGCAGTACTTC. It translates to CSARDRTSGVGSYEQYF.

The sample holds many counts of this clonotype. J is TRBJ1-4 and V is TRBV29-1, with 8 bases aligning to TRBD1. The CDR3 contains 13 residues. CDR1 SQVTM and CDR2 ANQGSEA come from the germline V gene. Losses at the gene ends were 7 bases for V and 7 bases for J; bases not matched to a gene: 8. CDR3 region: CSARQGRVEKLFF. As DNA, the CDR3 is TGCAGCGCACGACAGGGGAGGGTTGAAAAACTGTTTTTT. Full variable domain (remainder filled in from reference TRBV29-1 and TRBJ1-4): SAVISQKPSRDICQRGTSLTIQCQVDSQVTMMFWYRQQPGQSLTLIATANQGSEATYESGFVIDKFPISRPNLTFSTLTVSNMSPEDSSIYLCSARQGRVEKLFFGSGTQLSVL.